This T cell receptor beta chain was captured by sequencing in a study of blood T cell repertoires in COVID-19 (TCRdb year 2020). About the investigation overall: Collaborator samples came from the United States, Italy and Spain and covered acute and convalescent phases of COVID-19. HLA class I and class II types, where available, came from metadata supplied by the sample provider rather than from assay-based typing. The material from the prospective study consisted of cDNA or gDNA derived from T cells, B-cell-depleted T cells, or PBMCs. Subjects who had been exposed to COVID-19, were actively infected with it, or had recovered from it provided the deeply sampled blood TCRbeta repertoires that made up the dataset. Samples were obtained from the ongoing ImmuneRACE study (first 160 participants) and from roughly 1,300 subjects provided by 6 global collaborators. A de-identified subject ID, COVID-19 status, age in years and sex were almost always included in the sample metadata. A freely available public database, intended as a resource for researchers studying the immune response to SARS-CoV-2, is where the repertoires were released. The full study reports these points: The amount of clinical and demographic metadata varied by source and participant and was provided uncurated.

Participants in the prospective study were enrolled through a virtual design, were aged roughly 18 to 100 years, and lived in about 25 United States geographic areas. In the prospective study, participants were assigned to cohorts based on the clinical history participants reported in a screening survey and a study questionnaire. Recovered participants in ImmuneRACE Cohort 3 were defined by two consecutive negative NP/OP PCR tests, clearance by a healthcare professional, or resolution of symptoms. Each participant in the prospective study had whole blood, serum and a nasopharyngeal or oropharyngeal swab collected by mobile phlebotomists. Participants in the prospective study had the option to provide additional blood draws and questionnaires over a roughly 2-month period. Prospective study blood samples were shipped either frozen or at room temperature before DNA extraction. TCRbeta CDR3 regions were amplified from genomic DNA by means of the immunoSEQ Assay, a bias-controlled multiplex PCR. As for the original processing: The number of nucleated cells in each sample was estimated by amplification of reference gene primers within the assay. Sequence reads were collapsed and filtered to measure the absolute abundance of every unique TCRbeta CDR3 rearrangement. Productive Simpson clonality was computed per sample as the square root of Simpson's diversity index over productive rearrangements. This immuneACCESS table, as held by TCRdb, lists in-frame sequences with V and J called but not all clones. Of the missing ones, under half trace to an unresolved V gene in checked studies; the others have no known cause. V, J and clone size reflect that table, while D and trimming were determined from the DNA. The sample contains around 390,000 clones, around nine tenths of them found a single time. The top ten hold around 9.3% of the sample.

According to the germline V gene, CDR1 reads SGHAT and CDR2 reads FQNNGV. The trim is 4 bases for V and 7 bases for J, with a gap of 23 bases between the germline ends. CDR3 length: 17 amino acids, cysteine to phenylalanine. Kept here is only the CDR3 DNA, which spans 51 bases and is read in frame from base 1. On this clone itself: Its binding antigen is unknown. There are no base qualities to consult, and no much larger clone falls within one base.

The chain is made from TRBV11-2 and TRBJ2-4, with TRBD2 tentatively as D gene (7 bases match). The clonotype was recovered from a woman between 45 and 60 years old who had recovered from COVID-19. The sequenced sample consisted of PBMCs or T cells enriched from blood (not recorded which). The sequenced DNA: TGTGCCAGCAGCTCAGGGGACTATCCAGCGAGGGTCAACATTCAGTACTTC. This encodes CASSSGDYPARVNIQYF.